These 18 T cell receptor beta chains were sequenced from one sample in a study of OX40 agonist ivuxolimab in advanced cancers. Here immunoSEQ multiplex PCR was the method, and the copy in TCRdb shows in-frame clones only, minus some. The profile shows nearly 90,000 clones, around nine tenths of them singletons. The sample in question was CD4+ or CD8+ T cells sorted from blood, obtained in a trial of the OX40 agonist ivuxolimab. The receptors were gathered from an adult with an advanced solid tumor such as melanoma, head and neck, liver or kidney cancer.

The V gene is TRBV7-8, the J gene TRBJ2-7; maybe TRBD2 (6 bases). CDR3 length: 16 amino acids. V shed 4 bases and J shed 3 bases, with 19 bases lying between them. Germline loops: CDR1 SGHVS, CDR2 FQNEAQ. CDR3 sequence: CASSSVTGTFIYEQYF. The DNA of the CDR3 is TGTGCCAGCAGCTCGGTAACCGGGACTTTCATCTACGAGCAGTACTTC.

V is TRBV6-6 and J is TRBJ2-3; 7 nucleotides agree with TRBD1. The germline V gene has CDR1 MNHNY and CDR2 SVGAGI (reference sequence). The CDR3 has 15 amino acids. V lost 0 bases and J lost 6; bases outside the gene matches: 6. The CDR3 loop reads CASSYSPGGEDTQYF. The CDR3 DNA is TGTGCCAGCAGTTACTCACCAGGGGGAGAGGATACGCAGTATTTT.

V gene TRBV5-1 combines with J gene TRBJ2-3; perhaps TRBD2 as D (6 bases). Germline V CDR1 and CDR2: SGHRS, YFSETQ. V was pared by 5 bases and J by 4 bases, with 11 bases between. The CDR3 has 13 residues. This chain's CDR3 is CASRNSGADTQYF. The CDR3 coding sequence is TGCGCCAGCAGGAATAGCGGAGCAGATACGCAGTATTTT.

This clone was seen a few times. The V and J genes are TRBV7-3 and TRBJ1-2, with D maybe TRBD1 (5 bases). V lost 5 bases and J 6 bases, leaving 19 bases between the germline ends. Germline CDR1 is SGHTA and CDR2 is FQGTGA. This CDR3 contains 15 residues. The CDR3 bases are TGTGCCAGCAGCCCTACGTCCGGGACGATGGATGGCTACACCTTC. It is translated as CASSPTSGTMDGYTF.

CDR3 sequence: CASSLGDRGGYEQFF. As DNA, the CDR3 is TGCGCCAGCAGCTTGGGGGACAGGGGCGGGTATGAGCAGTTCTTC. The chain has TRBV5-1 and TRBJ2-1; 10 nucleotides match TRBD1. CDR3 length equals 15 residues. V shed 0 bases, J shed 8 bases, and the junction held 5 bases outside the gene matches. In germline, CDR1 is SGHRS, CDR2 YFSETQ.

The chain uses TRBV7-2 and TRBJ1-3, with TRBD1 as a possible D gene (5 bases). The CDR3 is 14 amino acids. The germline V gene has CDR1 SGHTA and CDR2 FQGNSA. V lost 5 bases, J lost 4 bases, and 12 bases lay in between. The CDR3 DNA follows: TGTGCCAGCAGCCGTGGACAAGACGGAAACACCATATATTTT. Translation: CASSRGQDGNTIYF. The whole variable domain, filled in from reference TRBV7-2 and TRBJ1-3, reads GAGVSQSPSNKVTEKGKDVELRCDPISGHTALYWYRQSLGQGLEFLIYFQGNSAPDKSGLPSDRFSAERTGGSVSTLTIQRTQQEDSAVYLCASSRGQDGNTIYFGEGSWLTVV.

CDR3 in amino acids: CASSKWPRTGSSYNEQFF. CDR3 sequence (DNA): TGTGCCAGCAGCAAATGGCCGAGAACAGGGAGCTCCTACAATGAGCAGTTCTTC. The V and J genes are TRBV21-1 and TRBJ2-1; the table's D call, TRBD1, was not checked against the DNA. TRBV21-1 is listed as a pseudogene. The CDR3 is 18 residues long.

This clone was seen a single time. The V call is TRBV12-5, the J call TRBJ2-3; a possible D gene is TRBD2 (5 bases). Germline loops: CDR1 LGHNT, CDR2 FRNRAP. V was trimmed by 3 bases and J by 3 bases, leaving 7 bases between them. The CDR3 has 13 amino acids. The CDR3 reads CASGLIATDTQYF. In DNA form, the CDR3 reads TGTGCTAGTGGTTTAATAGCGACAGATACGCAGTATTTT.

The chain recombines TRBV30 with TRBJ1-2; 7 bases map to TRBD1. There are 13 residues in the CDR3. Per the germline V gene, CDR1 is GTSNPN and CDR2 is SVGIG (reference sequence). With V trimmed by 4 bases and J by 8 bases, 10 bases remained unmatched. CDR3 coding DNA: TGTGCCTGGATTCGAACAGGGGAAGGGGGCTACACCTTC. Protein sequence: CAWIRTGEGGYTF.

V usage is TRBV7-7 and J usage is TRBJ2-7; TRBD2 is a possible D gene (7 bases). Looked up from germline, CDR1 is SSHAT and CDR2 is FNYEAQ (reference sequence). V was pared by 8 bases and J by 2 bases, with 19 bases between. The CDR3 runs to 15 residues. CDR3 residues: CASGQRGEGPYEQYF. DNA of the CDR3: TGTGCCAGCGGACAGAGGGGGGAGGGCCCCTACGAGCAGTACTTC.

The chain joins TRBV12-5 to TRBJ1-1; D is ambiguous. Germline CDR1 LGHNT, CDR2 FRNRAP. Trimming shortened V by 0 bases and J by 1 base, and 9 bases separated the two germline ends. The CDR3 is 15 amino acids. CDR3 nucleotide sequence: TGTGCTAGTGGTTTGGTACTTTCCAGGAACACTGAAGCTTTCTTT. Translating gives CASGLVLSRNTEAFF.

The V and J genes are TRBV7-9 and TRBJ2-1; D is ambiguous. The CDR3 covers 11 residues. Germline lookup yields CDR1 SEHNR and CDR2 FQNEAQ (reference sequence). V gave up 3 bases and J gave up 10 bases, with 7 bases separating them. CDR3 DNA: TGTGCCAGCAGCTTCGTTGGCGAGCAGTTCTTC. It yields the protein CASSFVGEQFF.

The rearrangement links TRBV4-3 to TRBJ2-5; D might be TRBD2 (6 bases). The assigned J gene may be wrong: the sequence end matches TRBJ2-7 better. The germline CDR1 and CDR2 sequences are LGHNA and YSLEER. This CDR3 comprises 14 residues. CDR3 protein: CASSHDTSRYEQYF. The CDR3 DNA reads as TGCGCCAGCAGCCACGATACTAGCAGATACGAGCAGTACTTC.

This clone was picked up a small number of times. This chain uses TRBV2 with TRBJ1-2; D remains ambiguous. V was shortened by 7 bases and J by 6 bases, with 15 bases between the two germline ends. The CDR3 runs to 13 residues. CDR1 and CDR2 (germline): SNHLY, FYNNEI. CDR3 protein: CASIGRARDGYTF. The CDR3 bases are TGTGCCAGCATAGGTAGGGCGCGAGATGGCTACACCTTC. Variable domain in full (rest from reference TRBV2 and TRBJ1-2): EPEVTQTPSHQVTQMGQEVILRCVPISNHLYFYWYRQILGQKVEFLVSFYNNEISEKSEIFDDQFSVERPDGSNFTLKIRSTKLEDSAMYFCASIGRARDGYTFGSGTRLTVV.

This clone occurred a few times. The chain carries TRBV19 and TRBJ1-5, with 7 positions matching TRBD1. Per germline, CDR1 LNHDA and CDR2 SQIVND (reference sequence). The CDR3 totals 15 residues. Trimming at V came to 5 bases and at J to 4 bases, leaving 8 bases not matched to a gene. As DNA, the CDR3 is TGTGCCAGTAGTGTTGGACAGGAGTGGAATCAGCCCCAGCATTTT. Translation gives CASSVGQEWNQPQHF.

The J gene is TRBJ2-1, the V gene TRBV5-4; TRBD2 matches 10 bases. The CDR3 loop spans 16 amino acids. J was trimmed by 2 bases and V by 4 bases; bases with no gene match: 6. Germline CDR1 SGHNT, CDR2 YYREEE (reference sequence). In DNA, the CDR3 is TGTGCCAGCAGCCCACCCGGGACTAGCGCCTACAATGAGCAGTTCTTC. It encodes CASSPPGTSAYNEQFF.

The CDR3 DNA is TGTGCCAGCAGTGCAGACAGGGGCACCTACGAGCAGTACTTC. Protein product: CASSADRGTYEQYF. J is TRBJ2-7 and V is TRBV6-5; 8 positions match TRBD1. V trimming: 5 bases; J trimming: 2 bases; junction bases outside the gene matches: 5. The CDR3 runs 14 residues. Germline assignment: CDR1 MNHEY and CDR2 SVGAGI.

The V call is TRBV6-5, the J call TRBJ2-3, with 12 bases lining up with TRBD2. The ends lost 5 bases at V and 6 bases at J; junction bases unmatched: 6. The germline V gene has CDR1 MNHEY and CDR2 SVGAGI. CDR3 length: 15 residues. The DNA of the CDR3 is TGTGCCAGCAGTGTACGACTAGCGGGAGTGGATACGCAGTATTTT. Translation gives CASSVRLAGVDTQYF.